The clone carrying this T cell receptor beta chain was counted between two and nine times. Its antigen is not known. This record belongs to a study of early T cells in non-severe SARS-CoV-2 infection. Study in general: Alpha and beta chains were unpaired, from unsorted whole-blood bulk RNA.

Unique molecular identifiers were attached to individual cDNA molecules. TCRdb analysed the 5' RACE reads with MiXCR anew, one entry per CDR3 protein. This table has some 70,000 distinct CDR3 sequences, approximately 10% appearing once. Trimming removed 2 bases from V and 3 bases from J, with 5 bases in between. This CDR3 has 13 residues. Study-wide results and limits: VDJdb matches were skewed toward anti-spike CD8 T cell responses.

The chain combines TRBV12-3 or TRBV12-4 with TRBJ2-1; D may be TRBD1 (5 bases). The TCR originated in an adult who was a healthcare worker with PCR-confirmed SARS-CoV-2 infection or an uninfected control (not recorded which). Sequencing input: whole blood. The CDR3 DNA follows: TGTGCCAGCAGTTTACAGGGCTACAATGAGCAGTTCTTC. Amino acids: CASSLQGYNEQFF.